These T cell receptor beta chains were read from a single sample in a study of blood T cell repertoires in COVID-19. Only in-frame clones appear in the TCRdb table, and some are missing; sequencing was by immunoSEQ multiplex PCR. Of about 140,000 clones listed, about 85% are singletons. Sequencing used peripheral blood. Every receptor here comes from a human donor with COVID-19, enrolled during active disease. The donor label of this sample is uncertain. Both conserved end residues are part of each CDR3.

V gene	J gene	CDR3 protein
TRBV12-5	TRBJ2-7	CASGSGAYEQYF
TRBV9	TRBJ1-3	CASSTHQGGGSGNTIYF
TRBV2	TRBJ1-3	CASSESQGHSGNTIYF
TRBV5-1	TRBJ2-2	CASSLLQNTGELFF
TRBV9	TRBJ2-2	CASSAAPGQGIGELFF
TRBV5-1	TRBJ1-2	CASSLDGGLGGYTF
TRBV15	TRBJ1-6	CATSRDLGGYNSPLHF
TRBV19	TRBJ1-6	CASSIDGRGWSSYNSPLHF
TRBV12-3/TRBV12-4	TRBJ1-5	CASRAGAQPQHF
TRBV4-2	TRBJ2-6	CASSQRGPRGRGANVLTF
TRBV25-1	TRBJ2-5	CASSLETQYF
TRBV6-5	TRBJ2-1	CATASEKYNEQFF
TRBV7-9	TRBJ1-2	CASSLRGSYGYTF
TRBV2	TRBJ2-2	CATGPGVMNTGELFF
TRBV5-4	TRBJ2-3	CASSLRTSGSTDTQYF
TRBV12-5	TRBJ1-6	CASGSDFSPLHF
TRBV9	TRBJ2-7	CASSSTTGASYYEQYF
TRBV25-1	TRBJ2-3	CASSDPADSSTDTQYF
TRBV2	TRBJ1-1	CASKNQGTTEAFF
TRBV4-1	TRBJ1-4	CASSQVGGDRKLFF
TRBV9	TRBJ1-3	CASSRQGTSGNTIYF
TRBV2	TRBJ2-1	CASNGQRRHNEQFF
TRBV7-8	TRBJ1-6	CASSLAGGDSPLHF
TRBV9	TRBJ2-2	CASSVRGREFSGELFF
TRBV4-2	TRBJ2-5	CASSQGTSGRETQYF
TRBV7-9	TRBJ2-1	CASSPQGGIGNEQFF
TRBV28	TRBJ2-7	CASTSNEGVTGTGLDEQYF
TRBV19	TRBJ1-1	CASQGQTNTEAFF
TRBV5-5	TRBJ1-4	CASSTAPGQNEKLFF